The next 19 T cell receptor beta chains were all read from a single sample in a study of CD8+ T cells in alopecia areata. Investigators isolated RNA and reverse transcribed it into cDNA to act as the sequencing template. Assay: immunoSEQ multiplex PCR; the TCRdb copy retains only in-frame clones and omits some. Among around 140,000 clones, around 87% were seen once, and the ten largest hold about 13%. Treatment described: oral pan-JAK inhibitor, 5-10 mg twice daily. The sequencing here drew on CD8+ T cells sorted from blood, taken at week 4, from a patient treated with tofacitinib. Receptor source: a human donor with alopecia areata.

The chain links TRBV25-1 to TRBJ2-2; no clear D gene. This CDR3 region has 13 residues. Per the germline V gene, CDR1 is MGHDK and CDR2 is SYGVNS. V lost 5 bases and J lost 4, with 8 bases in between. CDR3 sequence (DNA): TGTGCCAGCAGTAGCCAGTCCACCGGGGAGCTGTTTTTT. It codes for CASSSQSTGELFF.

The chain links TRBV13 to TRBJ2-5, with 7 bases that match TRBD1. The DNA end favors TRBJ2-7, so the J call may be wrong. The CDR3 runs 13 residues. From germline, CDR1 is PRHDT and CDR2 FYEKMQ (reference sequence). CDR3 in DNA: TGTGCCAGCAGCTACAGGGGTATCGACGAGCAGTACTTC. As protein: CASSYRGIDEQYF.

The chain recombines TRBV30 with TRBJ2-7; possibly TRBD1 for D (5 bases). CDR3 length equals 13 residues. V dropped 2 bases and J dropped 3 bases, with 11 bases sitting between them. In germline, CDR1 is GTSNPN, CDR2 SVGIG (reference sequence). CDR3 loop: CAWSQGMNYEQYF. The CDR3 nucleotides are TGTGCCTGGAGTCAGGGAATGAACTACGAGCAGTACTTC.

This clone showed up just once. The J gene is TRBJ1-1, the V gene TRBV7-8; no firm D call. Looked up from germline, CDR1 is SGHVS and CDR2 is FQNEAQ. CDR3 length: 14 residues. Trimming took off 3 bases at V and 7 bases at J, with 15 bases between the two ends. The CDR3 nucleotides are TGTGCCAGCAGCTTTTTAGTGCACCTCAATGAAGCTTTCTTT. It specifies CASSFLVHLNEAFF.

The chain couples TRBV25-1 to TRBJ2-2; possibly TRBD1 for D (6 bases). Germline V gene data show CDR1 as MGHDK and CDR2 as SYGVNS. Trimming left V 7 bases short and J 4 bases short, with 10 bases between. The CDR3 totals 13 residues. CDR3 residues: CASKQGFTGELFF. In nucleotides, the CDR3 is TGTGCCAGCAAACAGGGTTTCACCGGGGAGCTGTTTTTT. Based on the CDR3 plus reference TRBV25-1 and TRBJ2-2, the full variable domain is EADIYQTPRYLVIGTGKKITLECSQTMGHDKMYWYQQDPGMELHLIHYSYGVNSTEKGDLSSESTVSRIRTEHFPLTLESARPSHTSQYLCASKQGFTGELFFGEGSRLTVL.

The chain is built from TRBV6-1 and TRBJ2-5; D is undetermined. V was clipped by 3 bases and J by 5 bases, with 7 bases between them. The CDR3 has 12 amino acids. Per germline, CDR1 MNHNS and CDR2 SASEGT. Here the CDR3 DNA reads TGTGCCAGCAGTGAGGGGTTGGAGACCCAGTACTTC. Its translation: CASSEGLETQYF.

This clone has only one observation. The gene calls are TRBV7-9 and TRBJ2-3; D not certain. There are 11 residues in the CDR3. Deletions cut 6 bases from V and 6 bases from J, with 7 bases between. CDR1 and CDR2 from the germline V gene are SEHNR and FQNEAQ (reference sequence). CDR3 bases: TGTGCCAGCAGGTTCAGGGATACGCAGTATTTT. This encodes CASRFRDTQYF.

This clone was seen a few times. This rearrangement joins TRBV29-1 to TRBJ2-6; 7 bases map to TRBD1. This CDR3 is 16 amino acids long. J lost 2 bases, V lost 1 base, and 5 bases had no gene match. Looked up from germline, CDR1 is SQVTM and CDR2 is ANQGSEA. The CDR3 reads CSVEGPTGTGANVLTF. In DNA form, the CDR3 reads TGCAGCGTTGAAGGACCGACAGGGACTGGGGCCAACGTCCTGACTTTC.

This chain uses TRBV5-1 with TRBJ2-3, with TRBD2 matching 13 bases. Germline V gives CDR1 SGHRS, CDR2 YFSETQ. The CDR3 has 16 amino acids. Trimming cost V 0 bases and J 4 bases; bases outside gene matches: 2. This chain's CDR3 is CASSLELAGGPDTQYF. For the CDR3, the DNA is TGCGCCAGCAGCTTGGAACTAGCGGGGGGGCCAGATACGCAGTATTTT.

This CDR3 reads CASGGGGATDTQYF. The CDR3 nucleotides read TGCGCCAGCGGAGGCGGGGGTGCCACAGATACGCAGTATTTT. The V call is TRBV10-2, the J call TRBJ2-3; 7 nucleotides match TRBD2. The CDR3 extends over 14 amino acids. Germline V CDR1 and CDR2: WSHSY, SAAADI. The V segment lost 8 bases and the J segment 2 bases; nucleotides outside the gene matches: 7.

The J gene is TRBJ2-1, the V gene TRBV30; no reliable D call. Germline V gene data show CDR1 as GTSNPN and CDR2 as SVGIG (reference sequence). The CDR3 length is 14 residues. With 6 bases removed from V and 0 bases from J, the gap between germline ends came to 12 bases. CDR3 loop: CACSEGGSYNEQFF. DNA of the CDR3: TGTGCCTGTTCAGAAGGTGGCTCCTACAATGAGCAGTTCTTC.

The chain uses TRBV13 and TRBJ2-1; D is unclear. This CDR3 is 14 amino acids long. V lost 2 bases, J lost 10 bases, and 15 bases lay in between. Germline CDR1 and CDR2: PRHDT and FYEKMQ (reference sequence). CDR3: CASSLPTQNVEQFF. CDR3 nucleotide sequence: TGTGCCAGCAGCTTACCGACCCAGAATGTAGAGCAGTTCTTC.

The chain is built from TRBV10-2 and TRBJ2-1; 14 bases map to TRBD2. V was clipped by 8 bases and J by 4 bases; unmatched bases: 4. Germline CDR1 and CDR2: WSHSY and SAAADI. This CDR3 region has 15 residues. The CDR3 nucleotides read TGCGCCAGCGCTTGGACTAGCGGGAGGTACAATGAGCAGTTCTTC. It translates to CASAWTSGRYNEQFF.

This clone was detected a few times. The chain joins TRBV10-3 to TRBJ2-1, with a possible D match to TRBD1 (6 bases). V lost 6 bases, J lost 0 bases, and 6 bases lay in between. Per germline, CDR1 ENHRY and CDR2 SYGVKD. The CDR3 runs to 13 residues. The CDR3 DNA reads TGTGCCATCAGGGACAGCTCCTACAATGAGCAGTTCTTC. As protein: CAIRDSSYNEQFF.

The chain has TRBV5-1 and TRBJ2-3; D remains unclear. Germline CDR1 reads SGHRS; CDR2 reads YFSETQ. The CDR3 has 13 residues. Trimming removed 1 base at V and 4 bases at J, with 7 bases between. CDR3 sequence reads: CASSLFVADTQYF. The CDR3 DNA is TGCGCCAGCAGCTTGTTTGTCGCAGATACGCAGTATTTT.

This clone appeared a few times. V usage is TRBV7-9 and J usage is TRBJ2-7, with D tentatively TRBD1 (5 bases). Germline-derived CDR1 and CDR2 are SEHNR and FQNEAQ (reference sequence). The V end lost 3 bases, the J end lost 2 bases, and 14 bases lay between the germline ends. CDR3 size: 15 residues. The CDR3 region has the DNA TGTGCCAGCAGCTTTCCTGACAGCCGAGCCTACGAGCAGTACTTC. Translated: CASSFPDSRAYEQYF.

This chain joins TRBV6-1 and TRBJ2-7, with 7 bases lining up with TRBD1. The CDR3 is made up of 14 amino acids. The ends lost 6 bases at V and 0 bases at J; junction bases unmatched: 5. In germline, CDR1 is MNHNS, CDR2 SASEGT. CDR3 DNA: TGTGCCAGCAGCCCGGACAGGACCTCCTACGAGCAGTACTTC. It encodes CASSPDRTSYEQYF.

Notes on this clone: A read error may account for a junction end that differs from germline. The V gene is TRBV7-7, the J gene TRBJ2-2; unclear D gene. The CDR3 extends over 12 amino acids. From germline, CDR1 is SSHAT and CDR2 FNYEAQ (reference sequence). CDR3 sequence: CASSPGIGELFF. CDR3 sequence (DNA): TGTGCTAGCAGCCCAGGAATCGGGGAGCTGTTTTTT.

This rearrangement joins TRBV7-8 to TRBJ2-1, with 12 nucleotides matching TRBD2. CDR3 length equals 17 residues. V trimming: 3 bases; J trimming: 4 bases; junction bases outside the gene matches: 7. Germline CDR1 reads SGHVS; CDR2 reads FQNEAQ. This CDR3 is CASSLRATSGGYNEQFF. Here the CDR3 DNA reads TGTGCCAGCAGCTTGCGGGCGACTAGCGGGGGATACAATGAGCAGTTCTTC.